This T cell receptor (beta chain) was identified in a study of blood T cell repertoires in COVID-19. On the study more broadly: COVID-19 samples from acute and convalescent phases originated in the United States, Italy and Spain. The cDNA or gDNA used as material had been derived from T cells, B-cell-depleted T cells, or PBMCs.

Sequencing used immunoSEQ multiplex PCR; TCRdb keeps in-frame clones, though not all of them. The data contain just over 300,000 clones, roughly 89% of them seen just once; the ten biggest clones take up less than 2%. Germline V gene sequence: CDR1 KGHSH, CDR2 LQKENI. The CDR3 runs 15 residues. The V gene end was trimmed by 4 bases and the J gene end by 4 bases; junction bases not matched to a gene: 4. The TCR comes from a woman aged 30 to 39 with COVID-19, enrolled during active disease. The sequenced sample was peripheral blood. The chain joins TRBV18 to TRBJ2-1, with 10 positions matching TRBD2. CDR3 DNA: TGTGCCAGCTCACGTACTAGCGGGGTTTACAATGAGCAGTTCTTC. This gives the protein CASSRTSGVYNEQFF.